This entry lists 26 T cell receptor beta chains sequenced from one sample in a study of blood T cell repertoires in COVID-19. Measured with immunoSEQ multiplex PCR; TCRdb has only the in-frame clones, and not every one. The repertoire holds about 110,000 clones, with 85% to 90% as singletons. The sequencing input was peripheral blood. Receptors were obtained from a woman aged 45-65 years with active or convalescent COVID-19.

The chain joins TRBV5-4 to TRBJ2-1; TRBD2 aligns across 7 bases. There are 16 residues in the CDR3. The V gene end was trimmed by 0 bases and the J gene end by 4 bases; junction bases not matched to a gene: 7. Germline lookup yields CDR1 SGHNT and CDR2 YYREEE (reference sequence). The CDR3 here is CASSLANGRHYNEQFF. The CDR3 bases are TGTGCCAGCAGCTTGGCCAACGGGAGGCATTACAATGAGCAGTTCTTC.

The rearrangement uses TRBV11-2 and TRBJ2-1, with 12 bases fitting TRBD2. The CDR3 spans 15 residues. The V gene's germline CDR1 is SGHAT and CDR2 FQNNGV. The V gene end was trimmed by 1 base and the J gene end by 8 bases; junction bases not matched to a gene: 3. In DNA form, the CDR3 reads TGTGCCAGCAGCTTAGGGACTAGCGGGACGGATGAGCAGTTCTTC. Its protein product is CASSLGTSGTDEQFF.

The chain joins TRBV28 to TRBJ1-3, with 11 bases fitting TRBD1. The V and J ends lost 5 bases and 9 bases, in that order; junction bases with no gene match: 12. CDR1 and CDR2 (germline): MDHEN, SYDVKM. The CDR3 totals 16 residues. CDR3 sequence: CASSPVRTGGAVTIYF. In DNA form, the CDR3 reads TGTGCCAGCAGTCCCGTCAGGACAGGGGGCGCGGTCACCATATATTTT.

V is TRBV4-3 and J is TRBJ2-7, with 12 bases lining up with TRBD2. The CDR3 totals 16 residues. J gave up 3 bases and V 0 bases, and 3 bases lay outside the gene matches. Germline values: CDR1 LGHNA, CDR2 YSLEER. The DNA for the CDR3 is TGCGCCAGCAGCCAAGAATTGACTAGCGGGAGCTACGAGCAGTACTTC. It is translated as CASSQELTSGSYEQYF.

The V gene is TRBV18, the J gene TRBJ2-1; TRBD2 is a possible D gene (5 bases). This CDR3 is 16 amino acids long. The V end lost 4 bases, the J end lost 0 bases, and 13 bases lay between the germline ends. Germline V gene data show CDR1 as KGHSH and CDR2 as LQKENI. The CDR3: CASSQGNGGSYNEQFF. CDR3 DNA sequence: TGTGCCAGCTCACAAGGAAATGGAGGCTCCTACAATGAGCAGTTCTTC.

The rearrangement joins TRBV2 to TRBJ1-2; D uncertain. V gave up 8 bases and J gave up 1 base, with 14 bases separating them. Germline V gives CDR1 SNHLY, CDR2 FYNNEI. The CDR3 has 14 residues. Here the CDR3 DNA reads TGTGCCAGCCTCGGAGGCTCTGTTAACTATGGCTACACCTTC. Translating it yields CASLGGSVNYGYTF.

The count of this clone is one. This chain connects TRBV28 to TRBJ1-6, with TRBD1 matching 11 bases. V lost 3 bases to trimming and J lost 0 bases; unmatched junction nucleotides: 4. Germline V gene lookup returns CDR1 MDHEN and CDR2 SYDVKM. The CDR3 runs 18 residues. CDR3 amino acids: CASSFGQGASSYNSPLHF. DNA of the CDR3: TGTGCCAGCAGTTTTGGACAGGGGGCGAGCTCCTATAATTCACCCCTCCACTTT. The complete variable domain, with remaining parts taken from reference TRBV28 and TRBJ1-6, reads DVKVTQSSRYLVKRTGEKVFLECVQDMDHENMFWYRQDPGLGLRLIYFSYDVKMKEKGDIPEGYSVSREKKERFSLILESASTNQTSMYLCASSFGQGASSYNSPLHFGNGTRLTVT.

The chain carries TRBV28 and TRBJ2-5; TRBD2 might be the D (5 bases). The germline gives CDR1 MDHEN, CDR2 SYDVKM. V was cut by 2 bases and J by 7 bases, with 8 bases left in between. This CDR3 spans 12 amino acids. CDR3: CASSLNRGTQYF. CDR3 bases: TGTGCCAGCAGTTTAAACCGGGGGACCCAGTACTTC. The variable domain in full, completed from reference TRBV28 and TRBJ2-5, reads DVKVTQSSRYLVKRTGEKVFLECVQDMDHENMFWYRQDPGLGLRLIYFSYDVKMKEKGDIPEGYSVSREKKERFSLILESASTNQTSMYLCASSLNRGTQYFGPGTRLLVL.

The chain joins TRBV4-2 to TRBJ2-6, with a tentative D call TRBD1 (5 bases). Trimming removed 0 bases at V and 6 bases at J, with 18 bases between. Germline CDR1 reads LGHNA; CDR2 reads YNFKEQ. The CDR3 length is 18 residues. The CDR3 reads CASSQEHPRASPANVLTF. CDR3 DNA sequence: TGTGCCAGCAGCCAAGAACACCCCAGGGCCAGCCCGGCCAACGTCCTGACTTTC.

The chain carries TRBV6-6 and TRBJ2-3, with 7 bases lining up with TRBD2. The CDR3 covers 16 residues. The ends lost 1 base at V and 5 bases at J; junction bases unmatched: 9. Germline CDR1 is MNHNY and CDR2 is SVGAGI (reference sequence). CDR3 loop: CASSYLGGRSEDTQYF. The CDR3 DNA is TGTGCCAGCAGTTACTTAGGCGGGAGAAGTGAAGATACGCAGTATTTT.

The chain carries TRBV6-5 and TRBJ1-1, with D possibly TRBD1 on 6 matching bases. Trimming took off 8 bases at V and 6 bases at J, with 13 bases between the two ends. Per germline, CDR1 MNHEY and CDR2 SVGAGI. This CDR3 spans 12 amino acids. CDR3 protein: CASGGAEAEAFF. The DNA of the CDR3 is TGTGCCAGCGGGGGGGCGGAGGCTGAAGCTTTCTTT.

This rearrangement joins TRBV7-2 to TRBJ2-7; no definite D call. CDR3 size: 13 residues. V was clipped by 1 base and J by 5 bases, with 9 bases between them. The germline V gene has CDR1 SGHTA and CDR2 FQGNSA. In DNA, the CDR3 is TGTGCCAGCAGCTTAGAAGTTAGCCACGAGCAGTACTTC. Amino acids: CASSLEVSHEQYF.

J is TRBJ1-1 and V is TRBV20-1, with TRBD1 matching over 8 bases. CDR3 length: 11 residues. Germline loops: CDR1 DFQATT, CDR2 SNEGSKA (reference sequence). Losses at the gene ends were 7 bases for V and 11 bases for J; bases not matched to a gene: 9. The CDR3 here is CSGRDRLDAFF. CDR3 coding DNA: TGCAGTGGTCGGGACAGGCTGGATGCTTTCTTT.

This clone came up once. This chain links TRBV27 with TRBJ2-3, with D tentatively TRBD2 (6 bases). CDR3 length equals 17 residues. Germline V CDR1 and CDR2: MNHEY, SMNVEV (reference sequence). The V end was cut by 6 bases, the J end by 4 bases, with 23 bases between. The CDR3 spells CASRRDLLAEPADTQYF. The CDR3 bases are TGTGCCAGCAGACGTGACTTGTTAGCGGAGCCTGCAGATACGCAGTATTTT.

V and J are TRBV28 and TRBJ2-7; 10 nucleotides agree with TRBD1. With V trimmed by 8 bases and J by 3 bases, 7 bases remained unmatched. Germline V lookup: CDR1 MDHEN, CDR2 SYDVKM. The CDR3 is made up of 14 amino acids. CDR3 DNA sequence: TGTGCCAGCTGCCCCGGGACAGGGGACTACGAGCAGTACTTC. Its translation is CASCPGTGDYEQYF.

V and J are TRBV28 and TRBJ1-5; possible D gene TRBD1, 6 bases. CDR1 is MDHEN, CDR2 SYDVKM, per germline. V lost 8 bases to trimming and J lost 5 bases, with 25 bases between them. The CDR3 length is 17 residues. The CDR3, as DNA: TGTGCCAGCGAGCACAATAGAAGGGGGATTCGCGATCAGCCCCAGCATTTT. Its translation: CASEHNRRGIRDQPQHF.

The chain's CDR3 is CASSLGGTGPNEQYF. The CDR3 DNA follows: TGTGCCAGCAGCTTAGGCGGGACAGGGCCCAACGAGCAGTACTTC. The V gene is TRBV7-8, the J gene TRBJ2-7; 9 bases fit TRBD1. Trimming removed 1 base from V and 5 bases from J; junction bases left unmatched: 6. Germline V gene sequence: CDR1 SGHVS, CDR2 FQNEAQ. CDR3 length: 15 residues.

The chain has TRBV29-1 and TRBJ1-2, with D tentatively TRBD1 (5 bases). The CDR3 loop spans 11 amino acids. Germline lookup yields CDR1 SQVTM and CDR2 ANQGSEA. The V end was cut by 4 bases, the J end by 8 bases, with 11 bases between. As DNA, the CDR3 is TGCAGCGTTGGATCCGGGGGGGGCTACACCTTC. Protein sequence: CSVGSGGGYTF.

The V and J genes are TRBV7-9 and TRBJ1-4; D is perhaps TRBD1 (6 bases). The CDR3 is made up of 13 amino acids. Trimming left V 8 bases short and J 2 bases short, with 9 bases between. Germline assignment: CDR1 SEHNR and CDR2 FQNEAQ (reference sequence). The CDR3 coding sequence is TGTGCCAGCCGAAGGGGGACTAATGAAAAACTGTTTTTT. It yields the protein CASRRGTNEKLFF.

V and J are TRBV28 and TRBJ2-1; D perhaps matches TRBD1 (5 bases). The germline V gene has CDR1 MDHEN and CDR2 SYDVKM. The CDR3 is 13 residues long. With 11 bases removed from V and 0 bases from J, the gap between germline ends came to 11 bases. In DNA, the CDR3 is TGTGCCCACAGGATGAGCTCCTACAATGAGCAGTTCTTC. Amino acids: CAHRMSSYNEQFF.

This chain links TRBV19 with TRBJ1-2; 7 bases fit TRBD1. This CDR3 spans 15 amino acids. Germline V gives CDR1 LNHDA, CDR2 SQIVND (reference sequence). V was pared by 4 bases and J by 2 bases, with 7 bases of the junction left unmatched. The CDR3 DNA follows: TGTGCCAGTAGTACCCCCAGGGGACAGAACTATGGCTACACCTTC. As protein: CASSTPRGQNYGYTF.

Here the CDR3 DNA reads TGTGCCAGCAGCCAAAGCACTTCGGGGGTGATAATAACCCAGTACTTC. The encoded protein is CASSQSTSGVIITQYF. V usage is TRBV3-1 (or the pseudogene TRBV3-2) and J usage is TRBJ2-5, with D possibly being TRBD2 (6 bases). Germline CDR1 is LGHDT and CDR2 is YNNKEL (reference sequence). The CDR3 consists of 16 residues. The V gene lost 2 bases and the J gene lost 8 bases, with 21 bases spanning the gap.

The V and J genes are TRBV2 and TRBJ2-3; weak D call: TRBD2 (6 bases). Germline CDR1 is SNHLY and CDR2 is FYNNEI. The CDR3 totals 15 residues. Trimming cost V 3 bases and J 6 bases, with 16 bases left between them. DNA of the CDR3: TGTGCCAGCAGTGAGGCTAGCGCGGCCCCCGATACGCAGTATTTT. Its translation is CASSEASAAPDTQYF. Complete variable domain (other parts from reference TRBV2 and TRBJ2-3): EPEVTQTPSHQVTQMGQEVILRCVPISNHLYFYWYRQILGQKVEFLVSFYNNEISEKSEIFDDQFSVERPDGSNFTLKIRSTKLEDSAMYFCASSEASAAPDTQYFGPGTRLTVL.

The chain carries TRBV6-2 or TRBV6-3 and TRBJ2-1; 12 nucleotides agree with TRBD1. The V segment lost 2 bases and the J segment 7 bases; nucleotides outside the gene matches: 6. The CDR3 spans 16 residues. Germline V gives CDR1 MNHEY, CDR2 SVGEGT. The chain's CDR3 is CASSYPGQGAMNEQFF. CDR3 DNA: TGTGCCAGCAGTTACCCGGGACAGGGGGCGATGAATGAGCAGTTCTTC.

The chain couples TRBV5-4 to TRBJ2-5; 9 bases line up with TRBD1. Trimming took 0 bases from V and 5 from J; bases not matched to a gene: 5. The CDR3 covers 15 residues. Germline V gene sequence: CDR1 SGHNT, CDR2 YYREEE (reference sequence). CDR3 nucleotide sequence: TGTGCCAGCAGCTTGGCGGGACAGGGCAGGGAGACCCAGTACTTC. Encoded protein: CASSLAGQGRETQYF.

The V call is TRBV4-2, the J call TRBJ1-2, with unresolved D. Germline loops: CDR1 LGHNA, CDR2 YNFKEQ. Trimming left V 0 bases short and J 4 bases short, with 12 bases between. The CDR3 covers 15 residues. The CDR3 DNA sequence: TGTGCCAGCAGCCAAGATTACAACAGCCCCTATGGCTACACCTTC. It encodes CASSQDYNSPYGYTF.